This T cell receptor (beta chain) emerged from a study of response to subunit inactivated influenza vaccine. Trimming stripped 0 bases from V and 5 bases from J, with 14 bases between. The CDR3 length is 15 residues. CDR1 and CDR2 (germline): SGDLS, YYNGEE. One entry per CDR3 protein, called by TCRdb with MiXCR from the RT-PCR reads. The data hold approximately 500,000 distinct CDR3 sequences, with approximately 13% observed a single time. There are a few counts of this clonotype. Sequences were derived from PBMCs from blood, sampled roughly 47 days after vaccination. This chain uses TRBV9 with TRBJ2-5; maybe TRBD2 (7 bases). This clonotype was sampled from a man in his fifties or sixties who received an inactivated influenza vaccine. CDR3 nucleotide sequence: TGTGCCAGCAGCGTAGAGGGGGAGGGGAGGGAGACCCAGTACTTC. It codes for CASSVEGEGRETQYF.